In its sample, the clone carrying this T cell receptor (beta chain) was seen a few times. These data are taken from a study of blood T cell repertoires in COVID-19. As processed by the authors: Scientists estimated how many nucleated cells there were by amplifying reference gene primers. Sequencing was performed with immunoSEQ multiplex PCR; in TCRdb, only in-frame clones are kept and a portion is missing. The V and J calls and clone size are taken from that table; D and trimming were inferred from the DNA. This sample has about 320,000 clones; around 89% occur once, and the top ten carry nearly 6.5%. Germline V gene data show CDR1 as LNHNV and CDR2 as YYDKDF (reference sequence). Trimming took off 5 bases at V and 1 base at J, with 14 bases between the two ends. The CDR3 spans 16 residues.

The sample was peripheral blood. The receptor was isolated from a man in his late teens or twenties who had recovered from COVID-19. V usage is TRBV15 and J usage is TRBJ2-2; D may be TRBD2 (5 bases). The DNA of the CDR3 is TGTGCCACCAGCCCCCCCAGCGGAAAGAACACCGGGGAGCTGTTTTTT. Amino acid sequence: CATSPPSGKNTGELFF.